Listed below are T cell receptor beta chains from one sample, sequenced in a study of graft-versus-host responses after intestinal transplantation. TCRdb keeps only in-frame clones here, not all; method: immunoSEQ multiplex PCR. The sample yields approximately 15,000 clones, 77% seen once. The specimen was ileum tissue, collected about four weeks after intestinal transplant. These TCRs come from a human patient who received an intestinal transplant, so some T cells may come from the graft donor. Each CDR3 is given with its conserved first and last residue. The order of the fields is D gene, J gene, V gene, CDR3 protein. The D gene is left open where the match is weak.

D: .; J: TRBJ1-2; V: TRBV15; CDR3: CATSRDDGGPYGYTF
D: .; J: TRBJ2-2; V: TRBV2; CDR3: CASSEGIGGTGELFF
D: TRBD2; J: TRBJ2-1; V: TRBV28; CDR3: CASRQGLAGYNEQFF
D: .; J: TRBJ1-3; V: TRBV4-1; CDR3: CASSQIQRSSGNTIYF
D: TRBD1; J: TRBJ2-2; V: TRBV28; CDR3: CASSFFGLLAGTGRTGELFF
D: .; J: TRBJ2-5; V: TRBV7-3; CDR3: CASSSSAQETQYF
D: .; J: TRBJ1-2; V: TRBV7-9; CDR3: CASSAGGGGYTF
D: .; J: TRBJ2-3; V: TRBV6-5; CDR3: CASSLRVASTDTQYF
D: .; J: TRBJ2-2; V: TRBV6-1; CDR3: CASEAENTGELFF
D: TRBD1; J: TRBJ1-5; V: TRBV30; CDR3: CAWSLPQGAYQPQHF
D: .; J: TRBJ1-1; V: TRBV19; CDR3: CASRPRGTSEAFF
D: .; J: TRBJ1-1; V: TRBV19; CDR3: CASSIDPSTEAFF
D: .; J: TRBJ1-5; V: TRBV6-6; CDR3: CASSYAGSGQPQHF
D: TRBD2; J: TRBJ2-3; V: TRBV7-2; CDR3: CASSLLVGGGTDTQYF
D: TRBD1; J: TRBJ2-1; V: TRBV5-4; CDR3: CASSSTDRGGNEQFF
D: TRBD1; J: TRBJ2-3; V: TRBV19; CDR3: CASSRRQGATDTQYF
D: .; J: TRBJ2-3; V: TRBV11-3; CDR3: CASSLDGAVSDTQYF
D: .; J: TRBJ1-1; V: TRBV28; CDR3: CASSFGQGMTEAFF
D: .; J: TRBJ2-7; V: TRBV28; CDR3: CASSLAPSYEQYF
D: .; J: TRBJ2-5; V: TRBV18; CDR3: CASSPTGETQYF
D: .; J: TRBJ2-7; V: TRBV5-6; CDR3: CASSLLPRDEQYF
D: TRBD2; J: TRBJ2-3; V: TRBV2; CDR3: CASRSGLAGGADTQYF
D: .; J: TRBJ2-5; V: TRBV19; CDR3: CASSIGGTARETQYF
D: TRBD1; J: TRBJ1-4; V: TRBV11-2; CDR3: CASQRDRGFEKLFF
D: .; J: TRBJ1-2; V: TRBV13; CDR3: CASSLGYGVTYGYTF
D: TRBD1; J: TRBJ1-1; V: TRBV30; CDR3: CAWSGQGRGNTEAFF
D: .; J: TRBJ1-3; V: TRBV7-2; CDR3: CASSSLRNTIYF
D: TRBD1; J: TRBJ1-1; V: TRBV6-1; CDR3: CASGTANTEAFF
D: .; J: TRBJ2-1; V: TRBV28; CDR3: CASSLLVQGTYNEQFF
D: .; J: TRBJ2-1; V: TRBV5-1; CDR3: CASSPSTSGQFF
D: TRBD2; J: TRBJ2-5; V: TRBV9; CDR3: CASSVGTSPQETQYF
D: .; J: TRBJ2-2; V: TRBV11-3; CDR3: CASSKDTFPGELFF
D: TRBD2; J: TRBJ2-1; V: TRBV5-1; CDR3: CASSFQGGYNEQFF
D: .; J: TRBJ1-5; V: TRBV27; CDR3: CASSLFPPIYSNQPQHF
D: TRBD1; J: TRBJ1-1; V: TRBV6-5; CDR3: CASRIPGGRDTEAFF
D: .; J: TRBJ1-3; V: TRBV28; CDR3: CASSLGGSSGNTIYF
D: .; J: TRBJ1-3; V: TRBV5-5; CDR3: CASSLILSTGNTIYF
D: TRBD2; J: TRBJ2-5; V: TRBV9; CDR3: CASSVGTSGGARETQYF
D: TRBD1; J: TRBJ1-6; V: TRBV5-6; CDR3: CASSLGQGANSPLHF
D: .; J: TRBJ1-1; V: TRBV14; CDR3: CASSQVGGLPNTEAFF
D: .; J: TRBJ1-2; V: TRBV27; CDR3: CASSSLRSFGRYGYTF
D: TRBD2; J: TRBJ2-3; V: TRBV10-3; CDR3: CAISGVAGIGTDTQYF
D: TRBD1; J: TRBJ1-1; V: TRBV4-1; CDR3: CASSLTGSMNTEAFF
D: TRBD2; J: TRBJ2-1; V: TRBV29-1; CDR3: CSVEDQWRGTYNEQFF
D: TRBD2; J: TRBJ2-2; V: TRBV5-4; CDR3: CASSAGGQYTGELFF
D: .; J: TRBJ2-3; V: TRBV14; CDR3: CASSQDFRGRDTQYF
D: TRBD2; J: TRBJ2-4; V: TRBV5-1; CDR3: CASSPTSGRGAKNIQYF
D: .; J: TRBJ2-2; V: TRBV19; CDR3: CASAISGRNTGELFF
D: .; J: TRBJ2-7; V: TRBV7-2; CDR3: CASSPGGGWGEQYF
D: .; J: TRBJ1-3; V: TRBV5-1; CDR3: CASSLRGTSGNTIYF